The rows below give T cell receptor beta chains drawn from one sample of a study of graft-versus-host responses after intestinal transplantation. TCRdb's table, derived via immunoSEQ multiplex PCR, lists solely in-frame clones and lacks some. The data show approximately 4,000 clones, approximately 70% seen once. The specimen was ileum tissue, collected 17 days after transplant. These receptors were obtained from a human patient who received an intestinal transplant, so some T cells may come from the graft donor. Both conserved end residues are part of each CDR3. Each record gives: J gene, D gene, clone size, CDR3 length, V gene, CDR3 DNA, CDR3 protein. The D gene is left open where the match is weak. Only some rows state a clone size, as once, few, many or a class for expanded clones.

TRBJ2-1,TRBD1,-,14,TRBV27,TGTGCCAGCATGGCCCTCCCCGCACAGGGGTCGGAGTTCTTC,CASMALPAQGSEFF
TRBJ2-1,TRBD2,few,16,TRBV27,TGTGCCAGCAGTTTAGGGGCTAGCGGGGGAGGGGCTGAGCAGTTCTTC,CASSLGASGGGAEQFF
TRBJ1-2,-,-,15,TRBV2,TGTGCCAGCAGCGAAGACCGACAGGTAGTTGATGGCTACACCTTC,CASSEDRQVVDGYTF
TRBJ2-1,TRBD2,-,16,TRBV2,TGTGCCAGCAGGGAGGGACTAGCGGTCCGAAGGGATGAGCAGTTCTTC,CASREGLAVRRDEQFF
TRBJ2-1,-,-,16,TRBV4-3,TGCGCCAGCAGCCAAGATCCCAGGGCCCCTCACAATGAGCAGTTCTTC,CASSQDPRAPHNEQFF
TRBJ2-3,-,few,17,TRBV27,TGTGCCAGCAGTTTTACAGGGATGGTTCCTAGCACAGATACGCAGTATTTT,CASSFTGMVPSTDTQYF
TRBJ1-1,TRBD1,-,18,TRBV2,TGTGCCAGCAGTGTTTTACACTTATGGGACAGGCGAAACACTGAAGCTTTCTTT,CASSVLHLWDRRNTEAFF
TRBJ1-5,-,-,11,TRBV28,TGTGCCAGCAGTCCTAATCAGCCCCAGCATTTT,CASSPNQPQHF
TRBJ1-5,-,-,13,TRBV7-2,TGTGCCAGCAGCTTAAGGGGGAATCAGCCCCAGCATTTT,CASSLRGNQPQHF
TRBJ1-1,TRBD1,-,13,TRBV27,TGTGCCAGTGGACAGGGAGCGAACACTGAAGCTTTCTTT,CASGQGANTEAFF
TRBJ1-5,TRBD1,-,14,TRBV7-6,TGTGCCAGCAGCCAGTCTACAGGGGACTCGCCCCAGCATTTT,CASSQSTGDSPQHF
TRBJ2-1,TRBD2,-,16,TRBV6-6,TGTGCCAGCAGTTACAGCGGGGGGGCCTCCTACAATGAGCAGTTCTTC,CASSYSGGASYNEQFF
TRBJ1-1,-,-,13,TRBV30,TGTGCCTACCAGCGTGTGCGAAACACTGAAGCTTTCTTT,CAYQRVRNTEAFF
TRBJ2-1,TRBD2,-,15,TRBV27,TGTGCCAGCAGTTTGGGGTCGGGGGGCTACAATGAGCAGTTCTTC,CASSLGSGGYNEQFF
TRBJ2-5,TRBD2,-,16,TRBV5-5,TGTGCCAGCAGCCAGGTCCTAGCGGGGGGGCTCGAGACCCAGTACTTC,CASSQVLAGGLETQYF
TRBJ2-3,-,-,15,TRBV6-6,TGTGCCAGCAGTTACTCGTCGGGGGGCACAGATACGCAGTATTTT,CASSYSSGGTDTQYF
TRBJ1-2,TRBD1,-,14,TRBV15,TGTGCCACCAGCAGGGGACAGGGGCCGTATGGCTACACCTTC,CATSRGQGPYGYTF
TRBJ1-1,-,-,13,TRBV7-9,TGTGCCAGCAGCTGGGCAGGGAACACTGAAGCTTTCTTT,CASSWAGNTEAFF
TRBJ2-1,TRBD2,-,18,TRBV11-3,TGTGCCAGCAGCCCCTCGAGACTAGCGGGGGGGGTCCAAGATGAGCAGTTCTTC,CASSPSRLAGGVQDEQFF
TRBJ1-5,-,-,13,TRBV28,TGTGCCAGCAGTTCCGGGGACAATCAGCCCCAGCATTTT,CASSSGDNQPQHF
TRBJ1-1,-,-,15,TRBV7-6,TGTGCCAGCAGCTTGGCAGTAAAAATGAACACTGAAGCTTTCTTT,CASSLAVKMNTEAFF
TRBJ2-3,-,-,19,TRBV1,TGCACCAGCAGCCAAGATCCAGCCGGGACTAGCGGGGGAACAGATACGCAGTATTTT,CTSSQDPAGTSGGTDTQYF
TRBJ2-4,TRBD2,-,17,TRBV5-1,TGCGCCAGCAGCCCGGGCTTTGGCGGGGGGGCTTCGAACATTCAGTACTTC,CASSPGFGGGASNIQYF
TRBJ2-2,-,few,15,TRBV7-9,TGTGCCAGCAGCTTCATACGTCAGGGGCCCGGGGAGCTGTTTTTT,CASSFIRQGPGELFF
TRBJ2-1,-,-,15,TRBV6-4,TGTGCCAGCAGTGATTCACCCGGGGTGTGGAATGAGCAGTTCTTC,CASSDSPGVWNEQFF
TRBJ2-2,-,-,14,TRBV29-1,TGCAGCGTTGAGGGACACCTCAACACCGGGGAGCTGTTTTTT,CSVEGHLNTGELFF
TRBJ2-1,-,-,12,TRBV6-5,TGTGCCACGAGAGTCTCCTACAATGAGCAGTTCTTC,CATRVSYNEQFF
TRBJ1-5,-,-,17,TRBV21-1,TGTGCCAGCAGGTTAGCTGTAGCTACATTGCATCATCAGCCCCAGCATTTT,CASRLAVATLHHQPQHF
TRBJ1-2,-,-,16,TRBV5-1,TGCGCCAGCAGCTTGGTCGGAGTTAGGCTGGACTATGGCTACACCTTC,CASSLVGVRLDYGYTF
TRBJ1-1,-,-,13,TRBV5-1,TGCGCCAGCAGACTCGGGGAGAACACTGAAGCTTTCTTT,CASRLGENTEAFF
TRBJ2-3,TRBD1,-,15,TRBV19,TGTGCCAGTAGTTTCGGACAGGACAACACAGATACGCAGTATTTT,CASSFGQDNTDTQYF
TRBJ2-5,-,-,14,TRBV7-2,TGTGCCAGCAGCTTGACAAGAGACAAAGAGACCCAGTACTTC,CASSLTRDKETQYF
TRBJ1-1,TRBD1,-,16,TRBV7-9,TGTGCCAGCAGCTACTGGACAGGAGGGGTGGACACTGAAGCTTTCTTT,CASSYWTGGVDTEAFF
TRBJ2-2,-,-,16,TRBV5-1,TGCGCCAGCAGCTTGGCCACGAGGTTTTCCACCGGGGAGCTGTTTTTT,CASSLATRFSTGELFF
TRBJ2-6,TRBD1,-,14,TRBV28,TGTGCCAGCAGGACAGGGACTGGGGCCAACGTCCTGACTTTC,CASRTGTGANVLTF
TRBJ2-4,-,-,16,TRBV28,TGTGCCAGCAGTTTATTCGGCGGCATCGCCAAAAACATTCAGTACTTC,CASSLFGGIAKNIQYF
TRBJ1-2,-,-,15,TRBV7-2,TGTGCCAGCAGCTGGCCGATCGGGACACGCTATGGCTACACCTTC,CASSWPIGTRYGYTF
TRBJ1-6,TRBD1,-,13,TRBV30,TGTGCCTGTACAGGGGCCTATAATTCACCCCTCCACTTT,CACTGAYNSPLHF
TRBJ1-6,-,once,13,TRBV7-9,TGTGCCAGCAGCTTAGCCTTCCCTTCACCCCTCCACTTT,CASSLAFPSPLHF
TRBJ2-3,-,-,15,TRBV9,TGTGCCAGCAGTCCGGGACTCCGAATCACAGATACGCAGTATTTT,CASSPGLRITDTQYF
TRBJ1-2,-,-,13,TRBV5-8,TGTGCCAGCAGCCCCCGACAGAGATATGGCTACACCTTC,CASSPRQRYGYTF
TRBJ1-4,-,-,15,TRBV4-3,TGCGCCAGCAGCCCGACATTCGCAACTAATGAAAAACTGTTTTTT,CASSPTFATNEKLFF